A single sample gave rise to the 19 T cell receptor beta chains below, sequenced in a study of CD8 T cells in Susac syndrome. Roughly 0.45 to 1 ug RNA was reverse transcribed with random hexamers. TCRdb reprocessed the immunoSEQ multiplex PCR reads with MiXCR, giving one entry per CDR3 protein. The table has some 150,000 distinct CDR3 sequences, less than 95% seen once. Sequencing was carried out using CD4+ T cells from PBMCs. The receptors derive from a human donor in good health.

This clonotype has a single count. The chain employs TRBV29-1 and TRBJ2-2; unclear D gene. Germline lookup yields CDR1 SQVTM and CDR2 ANQGSEA. The CDR3 covers 13 residues. V was shortened by 3 bases and J by 1 base, with 6 bases between the two germline ends. CDR3 protein: CSVDRQNTGELFF. Here the CDR3 DNA reads TGCAGCGTTGATAGGCAGAACACCGGGGAGCTGTTTTTT.

This clonotype was seen only once. The chain couples TRBV9 to TRBJ2-1; 7 positions agree with TRBD1. From germline, CDR1 is SGDLS and CDR2 YYNGEE. The CDR3 contains 13 residues. V gave up 2 bases and J gave up 6 bases; unmatched junction bases: 2. CDR3 DNA sequence: TGTGCCAGCAGCGTGGGACAGATCAATGAGCAGTTCTTC. Translated, it gives CASSVGQINEQFF. The full variable domain, completed using reference TRBV9 and TRBJ2-1, is DSGVTQTPKHLITATGQRVTLRCSPRSGDLSVYWYQQSLDQGLQFLIQYYNGEERAKGNILERFSAQQFPDLHSELNLSSLELGDSALYFCASSVGQINEQFFGPGTRLTVL.

The chain carries TRBV6-1 and TRBJ2-2; 7 bases line up with TRBD1. From germline, CDR1 is MNHNS and CDR2 SASEGT. The CDR3 runs to 16 residues. After removal of 6 bases from V and 7 bases from J, the junction contained 14 bases not matched to a gene. The CDR3 bases are TGTGCCAGCAGCAGACAGGGTGTTGTCTTGGGCGGGGAGCTGTTTTTT. It yields the protein CASSRQGVVLGGELFF.

This clonotype is a singleton in its sample. This chain uses TRBV5-1 with TRBJ2-3; D is uncertain. Trimming left V 6 bases short and J 2 bases short, with 4 bases between. The V gene's germline CDR1 is SGHRS and CDR2 YFSETQ. CDR3 size: 11 residues. CDR3 DNA: TGCGCCAGCACCATCACAGATACGCAGTATTTT. Translating it yields CASTITDTQYF.

The chain combines TRBV18 with TRBJ2-1; possible D gene TRBD1, 5 bases. The germline gives CDR1 KGHSH, CDR2 LQKENI. With 3 bases removed from V and 2 bases from J, the gap between germline ends came to 11 bases. The CDR3 has 15 residues. CDR3 nucleotides: TGTGCCAGCTCACCGAATACAGGAACCTACAATGAGCAGTTCTTC. This codes for CASSPNTGTYNEQFF.

The chain recombines TRBV5-4 with TRBJ2-7, with TRBD2 identical over 14 bases. Trimming at V came to 3 bases and at J to 2 bases, leaving 4 bases not matched to a gene. Germline V gene data show CDR1 as SGHNT and CDR2 as YYREEE (reference sequence). The CDR3 loop spans 16 amino acids. The CDR3 region has the DNA TGTGCCAGCAGCTCCCCGACTAGCGGGAGGGCCTACGAGCAGTACTTC. It encodes CASSSPTSGRAYEQYF.

The chain recombines TRBV6-1 with TRBJ1-1; no clear D. The CDR3 runs to 14 residues. V gave up 2 bases and J gave up 6 bases, with 13 bases separating them. CDR1 and CDR2 from the germline V gene are MNHNS and SASEGT. CDR3 in DNA: TGTGCCAGCAGTGAAATTAAGGATTTGGCTGAAGCTTTCTTT. It specifies CASSEIKDLAEAFF.

The V gene is TRBV5-6, the J gene TRBJ2-5; 8 bases fit TRBD2. CDR1 is SGHDT, CDR2 YYEEEE, per germline. Trimming took 3 bases from V and 5 from J; bases not matched to a gene: 12. The CDR3 contains 16 residues. The CDR3 DNA reads TGTGCCAGCAGCTGGTCGGGGGGGTCGGTAGCGGAGACCCAGTACTTC. Translation: CASSWSGGSVAETQYF.

The CDR3 sequence is CASSSPGVRDIQYF. CDR3 nucleotides: TGTGCCAGCAGTTCTCCAGGGGTGAGGGACATTCAGTACTTC. The chain joins TRBV7-2 to TRBJ2-4; a possible D gene is TRBD1 (6 bases). Looked up from germline, CDR1 is SGHTA and CDR2 is FQGNSA. The V gene lost 6 bases and the J gene lost 8 bases, with 17 bases spanning the gap. This CDR3 is 14 amino acids long.

The chain uses TRBV2 and TRBJ2-2; the D call may be TRBD1 or TRBD2 (5 bases each). The V gene's germline CDR1 is SNHLY and CDR2 FYNNEI. The CDR3 is made up of 16 amino acids. V was cut by 8 bases and J by 5 bases, with 21 bases left in between. The CDR3 sequence: CASDSGTRSRTGELFF. The CDR3 nucleotides are TGTGCCAGCGACTCGGGGACCCGAAGTAGGACCGGGGAGCTGTTTTTT. Full variable domain (rest looked up from reference TRBV2 and TRBJ2-2): EPEVTQTPSHQVTQMGQEVILRCVPISNHLYFYWYRQILGQKVEFLVSFYNNEISEKSEIFDDQFSVERPDGSNFTLKIRSTKLEDSAMYFCASDSGTRSRTGELFFGEGSRLTVL.

The V gene is TRBV7-8, the J gene TRBJ2-5; TRBD1 is a possible D gene (5 bases). Germline V gives CDR1 SGHVS, CDR2 FQNEAQ. V lost 1 base and J lost 5, with 20 bases in between. The CDR3 has 17 amino acids. The CDR3 region has the DNA TGTGCCAGCAGCTTAGGGGTTAGGGGCAAGTCCGTTGAGACCCAGTACTTC. Encoded protein: CASSLGVRGKSVETQYF.

This clonotype was found once. The chain recombines TRBV28 with TRBJ2-7; TRBD1 aligns across 9 bases. The trim removed 5 bases at V and 1 base at J, leaving 6 bases unmatched. CDR1 and CDR2 (germline): MDHEN, SYDVKM. The CDR3 consists of 15 residues. CDR3 loop: CASSITGGLSYEQYF. Written as DNA, the CDR3 is TGTGCCAGCAGTATTACAGGGGGCCTATCCTACGAGCAGTACTTC.

This clonotype was recorded once. This chain uses TRBV3-1 with TRBJ1-1, with TRBD1 matching over 12 bases. Germline CDR1 reads LGHDT; CDR2 reads YNNKEL (reference sequence). The CDR3 contains 16 residues. Trimming at V came to 3 bases and at J to 6 bases, leaving 8 bases not matched to a gene. The chain's CDR3 is CASSQAGQGAIPEAFF. As DNA, the CDR3 is TGTGCCAGCAGCCAGGCGGGACAGGGGGCTATACCTGAAGCTTTCTTT.

V and J are TRBV20-1 and TRBJ2-7; either TRBD1 or TRBD2 may supply D (5 bases each). V was shortened by 6 bases and J by 6 bases, with 12 bases between the two germline ends. Germline V gene sequence: CDR1 DFQATT, CDR2 SNEGSKA (reference sequence). The CDR3 totals 11 residues. The CDR3 reads CSASQAGEQYF. In nucleotides, the CDR3 is TGCAGTGCCTCACAGGCGGGCGAGCAGTACTTC.

In its sample, this clonotype was seen once. This chain links TRBV5-4 with TRBJ2-5; 10 nucleotides agree with TRBD2. After removal of 0 bases from V and 5 bases from J, the junction contained 4 bases not matched to a gene. The CDR3 extends over 15 amino acids. Per germline, CDR1 SGHNT and CDR2 YYREEE (reference sequence). The DNA of the CDR3 is TGTGCCAGCAGCTTGGCTAGCGGGAGCGGTGAGACCCAGTACTTC. The encoded protein is CASSLASGSGETQYF. Variable domain in full (rest from reference TRBV5-4 and TRBJ2-5): ETGVTQSPTHLIKTRGQQVTLRCSSQSGHNTVSWYQQALGQGPQFIFQYYREEENGRGNFPPRFSGLQFPNYSSELNVNALELDDSALYLCASSLASGSGETQYFGPGTRLLVL.

This chain joins TRBV18 and TRBJ1-1; D is ambiguous. Trimming shortened V by 3 bases and J by 6 bases, and 17 bases separated the two germline ends. The CDR3 sequence is 15 residues long. Germline values: CDR1 KGHSH, CDR2 LQKENI. The CDR3 DNA follows: TGTGCCAGCTCACCCCTCCCAAGCCCCGAGGCTGAAGCTTTCTTT. The encoded protein is CASSPLPSPEAEAFF.

The gene calls are TRBV30 and TRBJ2-1; 8 bases fit TRBD1. This CDR3 spans 14 amino acids. From germline, CDR1 is GTSNPN and CDR2 SVGIG (reference sequence). The V and J ends lost 0 bases and 10 bases, in that order; junction bases with no gene match: 8. The DNA of the CDR3 is TGTGCCTGGAGTGTAAACAGGGGGTCGAGGGAGCAGTTCTTC. This encodes CAWSVNRGSREQFF.

This rearrangement joins TRBV6-5 to TRBJ2-7; 10 nucleotides agree with TRBD2. The trim removed 6 bases at V and 2 bases at J, leaving 4 bases unmatched. Germline V gives CDR1 MNHEY, CDR2 SVGAGI. The CDR3 has 14 residues. The CDR3 region is CASRRGLAAYEQYF. The CDR3 nucleotides are TGTGCCAGCAGACGTGGACTAGCGGCCTACGAGCAGTACTTC.

V is TRBV29-1 and J is TRBJ1-1; D possibly corresponds to TRBD1 (5 bases). The CDR3 contains 14 residues. V lost 6 bases and J 5 bases, leaving 19 bases between the germline ends. Looked up from germline, CDR1 is SQVTM and CDR2 is ANQGSEA. The CDR3 DNA follows: TGCAGCGTCCGAATGGGGGGGAGTACAACTGAAGCTTTCTTT. Translation gives CSVRMGGSTTEAFF. The whole variable domain, filled in from reference TRBV29-1 and TRBJ1-1, reads SAVISQKPSRDICQRGTSLTIQCQVDSQVTMMFWYRQQPGQSLTLIATANQGSEATYESGFVIDKFPISRPNLTFSTLTVSNMSPEDSSIYLCSVRMGGSTTEAFFGQGTRLTVV.